This T cell receptor beta chain was found in a study of T cell changes during pregnancy in multiple sclerosis. V lost 4 bases, J lost 0 bases, and 5 bases stayed unmatched. This CDR3 spans 17 amino acids. The germline gives CDR1 MNHNS, CDR2 SASEGT. Method: immunoSEQ multiplex PCR; TCRdb's copy keeps in-frame clones and lacks some. The sample yields 40,000 to 50,000 clones, 85% to 95% seen once. The V gene is TRBV6-1, the J gene TRBJ2-1, with 11 bases that match TRBD2. The sequence came from a female donor with multiple sclerosis, enrolled in a pregnancy study. The source material was CD8+ T cells from peripheral blood mononuclear cells, sampled in the third trimester of pregnancy. CDR3 sequence (DNA): TGTGCCAGCAGTGGATTGACTAGCGGGGTCTCCTACAATGAGCAGTTCTTC. Its protein product is CASSGLTSGVSYNEQFF.